A selection of T cell receptor beta chains follows, all from one sample in a study of cytomegalovirus exposure and HLA in healthy donors. TCRdb's copy holds only in-frame clones and misses some; the assay was immunoSEQ multiplex PCR. There are approximately 200,000 clones in the sample; 80% to 85% occur only once, and 2.1% lies in the top ten. The sequenced sample consisted of PBMCs. These TCRs come from a woman aged 18-30 years in good health and CMV-seropositive. The CDR3 runs from the conserved cysteine through the conserved F or W. A D gene is named only where the DNA matches it firmly. Clone size is given for some rows only: seen once, a few or many times, or a class if the clone is expanded.

size: -; J: TRBJ2-5; V: TRBV9; D: TRBD2; CDR3: CASSGYSGGGETQYF; DNA: TGTGCCAGCAGCGGTTATAGCGGGGGGGGAGAGACCCAGTACTTC
size: -; J: TRBJ1-1; V: TRBV9; D: TRBD1; CDR3: CASSGTGDTEAFF; DNA: TGTGCCAGCAGCGGGACAGGGGACACTGAAGCTTTCTTT
size: -; J: TRBJ2-6; V: TRBV7-9; D: -; CDR3: CASSFPPRDGANVLTF; DNA: TGTGCCAGCAGCTTCCCCCCCAGGGATGGGGCCAACGTCCTGACTTTC
size: -; J: TRBJ1-4; V: TRBV28; D: -; CDR3: CATPAAGTGDEKLFF; DNA: TGTGCCACTCCAGCGGCGGGGACGGGGGATGAAAAACTGTTTTTT
size: -; J: TRBJ1-5; V: TRBV30; D: -; CDR3: CAWDGGSNQPQHF; DNA: TGTGCCTGGGACGGCGGCTCTAATCAGCCCCAGCATTTT
size: -; J: TRBJ2-6; V: TRBV6-5; D: -; CDR3: CASRHDRSGANVLTF; DNA: TGTGCCAGCAGACACGACAGGTCTGGGGCCAACGTCCTGACTTTC
size: -; J: TRBJ1-1; V: TRBV4-1; D: -; CDR3: CASSQEARVNPEAFF; DNA: TGCGCCAGCAGCCAAGAGGCGCGGGTAAACCCTGAAGCTTTCTTT
size: few; J: TRBJ1-1; V: TRBV30; D: -; CDR3: CAWDGQINTEAFF; DNA: TGTGCCTGGGATGGACAGATTAACACTGAAGCTTTCTTT
size: few; J: TRBJ2-2; V: TRBV27; D: -; CDR3: CASSYYTGELFF; DNA: TGTGCCAGCAGTTACTACACCGGGGAGCTGTTTTTT
size: -; J: TRBJ2-1; V: TRBV5-4; D: -; CDR3: CASSTDWGDSSYNEQFF; DNA: TGTGCCAGCAGTACCGACTGGGGGGACAGCTCCTACAATGAGCAGTTCTTC
size: -; J: TRBJ1-3; V: TRBV7-9; D: -; CDR3: CASSSSSGNTIYF; DNA: TGTGCCAGCAGCTCCTCTAGTGGAAACACCATATATTTT
size: -; J: TRBJ2-5; V: TRBV18; D: -; CDR3: CASSPTISHSETQYF; DNA: TGTGCCAGCTCACCCACAATATCCCACAGTGAGACCCAGTACTTC
size: few; J: TRBJ1-6; V: TRBV15; D: TRBD1; CDR3: CATRRDRGEPLHF; DNA: TGTGCCACCAGAAGGGACAGGGGGGAACCCCTCCACTTT
size: once; J: TRBJ2-3; V: TRBV4-1; D: TRBD2; CDR3: CASSQGRLAGSTDTQYF; DNA: TGCGCCAGCAGCCAAGGTAGACTAGCGGGGAGCACCGATACGCAGTATTTT
size: -; J: TRBJ2-2; V: TRBV27; D: -; CDR3: CASSHGQYTGELFF; DNA: TGTGCCAGCAGCCACGGACAGTACACCGGGGAGCTGTTTTTT
size: -; J: TRBJ1-1; V: TRBV18; D: -; CDR3: CASRRGGETEAFF; DNA: TGTGCCAGCCGACGGGGGGGGGAAACTGAAGCTTTCTTT
size: -; J: TRBJ1-4; V: TRBV12-5; D: TRBD1; CDR3: CASRGQPNEKLFF; DNA: TGTGCTAGCAGGGGACAGCCTAATGAAAAACTGTTTTTT
size: few; J: TRBJ2-4; V: TRBV30; D: -; CDR3: CAWSVGGWAKNIQYF; DNA: TGTGCCTGGAGTGTGGGGGGATGGGCCAAAAACATTCAGTACTTC
size: once; J: TRBJ1-4; V: TRBV4-1; D: TRBD1; CDR3: CASSLLTGVEKLFF; DNA: TGCGCCAGCAGCCTCCTGACAGGGGTTGAAAAACTGTTTTTT
size: once; J: TRBJ2-1; V: TRBV30; D: -; CDR3: CALLTDNNEQFF; DNA: TGTGCCCTCCTGACAGATAACAATGAGCAGTTCTTC
size: -; J: TRBJ1-2; V: TRBV5-6; D: -; CDR3: CASSLVGGREDGYTF; DNA: TGTGCCAGCAGCTTAGTAGGAGGCAGGGAGGATGGCTACACCTTC
size: -; J: TRBJ1-1; V: TRBV7-8; D: TRBD1; CDR3: CASSLGTGTTEAFF; DNA: TGTGCCAGCAGCTTAGGGACAGGGACTACTGAAGCTTTCTTT
size: -; J: TRBJ2-7; V: TRBV7-7; D: TRBD1; CDR3: CASSLGQGSNYEQYF; DNA: TGTGCCAGCAGCCTCGGACAGGGGTCCAACTACGAGCAGTACTTC
size: -; J: TRBJ2-1; V: TRBV6-4; D: TRBD2; CDR3: CASSVAGGTSNEQFF; DNA: TGTGCCAGCAGCGTAGCGGGGGGAACTAGCAATGAGCAGTTCTTC
size: -; J: TRBJ1-6; V: TRBV4-2; D: -; CDR3: CASKGADNSYNSPLHF; DNA: TGTGCCAGCAAAGGGGCCGACAACTCCTATAATTCACCCCTCCACTTT
size: -; J: TRBJ1-3; V: TRBV7-2; D: TRBD1; CDR3: CDLTGHGNTIYF; DNA: TGCGACCTGACAGGGCACGGAAACACCATATATTTT
size: -; J: TRBJ2-2; V: TRBV9; D: TRBD2; CDR3: CASSSSGGNTGELFF; DNA: TGTGCCAGCAGCTCTAGCGGGGGGAACACCGGGGAGCTGTTTTTT
size: -; J: TRBJ1-3; V: TRBV4-1; D: -; CDR3: CASGTWRSGNTIYF; DNA: TGCGCCAGCGGGACTTGGCGCTCTGGAAACACCATATATTTT
size: few; J: TRBJ2-5; V: TRBV19; D: TRBD2; CDR3: CASSMVSGQTQYF; DNA: TGTGCCAGTAGTATGGTTAGCGGGCAGACCCAGTACTTC
size: -; J: TRBJ1-6; V: TRBV30; D: -; CDR3: CAWTGEYNSPLHF; DNA: TGTGCCTGGACCGGGGAGTATAATTCACCCCTCCACTTT
size: -; J: TRBJ2-1; V: TRBV19; D: TRBD2; CDR3: CASKQLAGGLNEQFF; DNA: TGTGCCAGTAAGCAACTAGCGGGGGGGCTCAATGAGCAGTTCTTC
size: -; J: TRBJ2-7; V: TRBV29-1; D: TRBD1; CDR3: CSVDKAGTGKYEQYF; DNA: TGCAGCGTTGATAAAGCCGGGACAGGGAAATACGAGCAGTACTTC
size: -; J: TRBJ1-2; V: TRBV15; D: -; CDR3: CATSRDRDTGHGYTF; DNA: TGTGCCACCAGCAGAGATAGAGACACAGGCCATGGCTACACCTTC
size: few; J: TRBJ2-3; V: TRBV9; D: -; CDR3: CASSVRDVGTDTQYF; DNA: TGTGCCAGCAGCGTCAGGGATGTCGGCACAGATACGCAGTATTTT
size: -; J: TRBJ1-1; V: TRBV7-3; D: -; CDR3: CASSLNGGGTEAFF; DNA: TGTGCCAGCAGCTTAAATGGGGGCGGGACTGAAGCTTTCTTT
size: -; J: TRBJ1-1; V: TRBV10-3; D: -; CDR3: CAISELQANTEAFF; DNA: TGTGCCATCAGTGAGTTACAGGCTAACACTGAAGCTTTCTTT
size: -; J: TRBJ2-7; V: TRBV15; D: TRBD1; CDR3: CATSKNRGSSYEQYF; DNA: TGTGCCACCAGCAAAAACAGGGGGAGCTCCTACGAGCAGTACTTC
size: -; J: TRBJ2-1; V: TRBV5-1; D: TRBD1; CDR3: CASSFRQGYNEQFF; DNA: TGCGCCAGCAGCTTCCGACAGGGATACAATGAGCAGTTCTTC
size: -; J: TRBJ1-2; V: TRBV4-1; D: -; CDR3: CASSPQDGGLAYGYTF; DNA: TGCGCCAGCAGCCCTCAGGACGGAGGGCTTGCCTATGGCTACACCTTC
size: -; J: TRBJ1-1; V: TRBV28; D: TRBD1; CDR3: CASSLTGGMINTEAFF; DNA: TGTGCCAGCAGTTTAACAGGGGGCATGATCAACACTGAAGCTTTCTTT
size: -; J: TRBJ2-6; V: TRBV19; D: -; CDR3: CASSSHQGRANVLTF; DNA: TGTGCCAGTAGTAGCCACCAGGGGAGGGCCAACGTCCTGACTTTC
size: -; J: TRBJ1-6; V: TRBV30; D: -; CDR3: CAWQGSYNSPLHF; DNA: TGTGCCTGGCAGGGATCCTATAATTCACCCCTCCACTTT